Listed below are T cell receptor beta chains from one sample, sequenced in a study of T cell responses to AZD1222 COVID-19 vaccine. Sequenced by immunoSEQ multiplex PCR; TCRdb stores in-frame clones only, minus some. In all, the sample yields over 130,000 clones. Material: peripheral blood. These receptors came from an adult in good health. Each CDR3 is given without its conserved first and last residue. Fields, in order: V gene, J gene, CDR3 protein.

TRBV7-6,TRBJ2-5,ASSLWDRNQETQY
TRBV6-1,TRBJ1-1,ASSRGRGETEAF
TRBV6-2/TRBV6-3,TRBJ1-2,ASSPKRVWVEANYGYT
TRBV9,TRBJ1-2,ASTKSRDRRRGYT
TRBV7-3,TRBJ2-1,ASSLIGGPSYNEQF
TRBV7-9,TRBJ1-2,ASGPGGLNYGYT
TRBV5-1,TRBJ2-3,ASSLSGVPTDTQY
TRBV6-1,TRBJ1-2,ASSERDRGGYT
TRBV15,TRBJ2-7,ATSRDLGGTYEQY
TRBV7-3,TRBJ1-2,ASSLTGAPGYT
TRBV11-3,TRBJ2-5,ASSTRTGGGQETQY
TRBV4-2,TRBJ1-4,ASSQRGGTGDEKLF
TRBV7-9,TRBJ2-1,ASSSGDVLDEQF
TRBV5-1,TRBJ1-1,ASSRRGTMNTEAF
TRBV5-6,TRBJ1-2,ASSLAAGQGTYGYT
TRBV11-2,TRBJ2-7,ASSFDPVGYEQY
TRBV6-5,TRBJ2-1,ASTVGTSSQQF
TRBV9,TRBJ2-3,ASSVVSTDTQY
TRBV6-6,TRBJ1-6,ASSLYGATNSPLH
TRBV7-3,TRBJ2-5,ASSATSGGKQETQY
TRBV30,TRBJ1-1,AWRVGLGEAF
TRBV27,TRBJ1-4,ASSLYQATNEKLF
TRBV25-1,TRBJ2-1,ATETGMVEQF
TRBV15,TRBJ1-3,ATSRVVSGNTIY
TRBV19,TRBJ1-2,ASSIVPMDGYT